Presented here are 12 T cell receptor beta chains from one specimen sequenced in a study of molecular identifiers for immune sequencing clone quantification. TCRdb re-called the PCR reads with MiXCR, one entry per CDR3 protein. In the table there are a few hundred thousand distinct CDR3 sequences, 25% of which are singletons. Specimen: naive CD8+ T cells from blood, with Jurkat cell RNA spiked in. Regarding subset: FACS-sorted CD8+CD4-CCR7+CD45RA+ naive T cells. The source is a human donor in good health. Some libraries in this study had Jurkat cell RNA spiked in.

As concerns this clonotype: Possible read error: a much larger clone is one base away. V usage is TRBV20-1 and J usage is TRBJ1-1; no firm D call. V was trimmed by 0 bases and J by 6 bases, leaving 14 bases between them. This CDR3 comprises 14 residues. Per germline, CDR1 DFQATT and CDR2 SNEGSKA (reference sequence). CDR3 region: CSARDVATGPEAFF. CDR3 coding DNA: TGCAGTGCTAGAGATGTGGCTACTGGGCCTGAAGCTTTCTTT.

V and J are TRBV7-9 and TRBJ2-7; D is undetermined. V dropped 5 bases and J dropped 2 bases, with 10 bases sitting between them. Germline CDR1 is SEHNR and CDR2 is FQNEAQ (reference sequence). This CDR3 comprises 13 residues. CDR3 region: CASSPAVAYEQYF. The CDR3 DNA reads as TGTGCCAGCAGCCCGGCTGTGGCCTACGAGCAGTACTTC. Variable domain in full (rest from reference TRBV7-9 and TRBJ2-7): DTGVSQNPRHKITKRGQNVTFRCDPISEHNRLYWYRQTLGQGPEFLTYFQNEAQLEKSRLLSDRFSAERPKGSFSTLEIQRTEQGDSAMYLCASSPAVAYEQYFGPGTRLTVT.

As regards this clonotype: It is likely a read error, because the conserved phenylalanine at the end of the CDR3 is missing. The chain uses TRBV28 and TRBJ2-3; 11 bases fit TRBD2. The J segment lost 4 bases and the V segment lost 5 bases, leaving 8 bases of the junction unmatched. The germline V gene encodes CDR1 MDHEN and CDR2 SYDVKM. The CDR3 consists of 16 residues. The CDR3 loop is CASSITSGRVADTQYL. CDR3 nucleotides: TGTGCCAGCAGTATTACTAGCGGGAGAGTCGCAGATACGCAGTATTTA.

This clonotype has just a few counts. The CDR3 is CASSQDSTTEAFF. The CDR3 DNA reads as TGTGCCAGCAGCCAAGATAGTACCACTGAAGCTTTCTTT. The chain recombines TRBV3-1 with TRBJ1-1; D uncertain. The CDR3 loop spans 13 amino acids. Deletions cut 0 bases from V and 4 bases from J, with 6 bases between. Germline V lookup: CDR1 LGHDT, CDR2 YNNKEL (reference sequence).

This clonotype was counted between two and nine times. This rearrangement joins TRBV20-1 to TRBJ2-2, with 10 bases lining up with TRBD2. The CDR3 spans 15 residues. Germline values: CDR1 DFQATT, CDR2 SNEGSKA (reference sequence). Unmatched junction bases numbered 5, after V lost 1 base and J lost 6 bases. The CDR3 sequence is CSARAGTSEAGELFF. CDR3 bases: TGCAGTGCTAGAGCTGGGACTAGCGAGGCCGGGGAGCTGTTTTTT.

The chain uses TRBV7-9 and TRBJ1-1, with 8 bases identical to TRBD1. This CDR3 comprises 16 residues. V lost 5 bases to trimming and J lost 1 base; unmatched junction nucleotides: 9. Germline CDR1 reads SEHNR; CDR2 reads FQNEAQ (reference sequence). CDR3 protein: CASSSVGTGANTEAFF. The CDR3 DNA sequence: TGTGCCAGCAGCAGCGTTGGGACAGGTGCGAACACTGAAGCTTTCTTT.

The chain has TRBV6-2 or TRBV6-3 and TRBJ2-2, with D uncertain. The germline gives CDR1 MNHEY, CDR2 SVGEGT. Trimming took 3 bases from V and 1 from J, leaving 6 bases between them. The CDR3 sequence is 14 residues long. The CDR3 DNA reads TGTGCCAGCAGTTATACAGTGAACACCGGGGAGCTGTTTTTT. Translating gives CASSYTVNTGELFF.

The chain employs TRBV19 and TRBJ1-1; D ambiguous. The CDR3 is made up of 15 amino acids. Trimming pared 2 bases from V and 0 bases from J, leaving 10 bases between. Germline V lookup: CDR1 LNHDA, CDR2 SQIVND (reference sequence). Here the CDR3 DNA reads TGTGCCAGTAGTATATTCGGCAGTATGAACACTGAAGCTTTCTTT. Its translation is CASSIFGSMNTEAFF.

This clonotype has only a few counts. The chain employs TRBV7-9 and TRBJ2-1; the D gene is possibly TRBD2 (6 bases). Trimming shortened V by 11 bases and J by 7 bases, and 12 bases separated the two germline ends. The CDR3 sequence is 11 residues long. The V gene's germline CDR1 is SEHNR and CDR2 FQNEAQ (reference sequence). The CDR3 here is CAHIGGNEQFF. The CDR3 coding sequence is TGTGCCCACATCGGGGGTAATGAGCAGTTCTTC.

Comment on this clonotype: One junction end does not reproduce the germline sequence, and a read error may be involved. The chain links TRBV4-1 to TRBJ2-7; D might be TRBD1 or TRBD2, each matching 5 bases. The germline V gene encodes CDR1 MGHRA and CDR2 YSYEKL. The CDR3 has 14 residues. The chain's CDR3 is CASSQVSGTDEQYF. Written as DNA, the CDR3 is TGCGCCAGCAGCCAAGTATCAGGGACCGACGAACAGTACTTC.

The chain carries TRBV14 and TRBJ1-1, with D perhaps TRBD1 (5 bases). CDR1 is SGHDN, CDR2 FVKESK, per germline. With 4 bases removed from V and 4 bases from J, the gap between germline ends came to 16 bases. This CDR3 has 15 residues. The CDR3 DNA sequence: TGTGCCAGCAGCCCCCCGCAGGGAGGAAGCACTGAAGCTTTCTTT. It specifies CASSPPQGGSTEAFF.

The sample holds a few counts of this clonotype. This rearrangement joins TRBV28 to TRBJ2-2; a weak D match, TRBD1 (6 bases). Germline V gives CDR1 MDHEN, CDR2 SYDVKM. V was cut by 0 bases and J by 4 bases, with 15 bases left in between. This CDR3 has 17 amino acids. Written as DNA, the CDR3 is TGTGCCAGCAGTTTATGGGGCGGCAGGGGCCCCACCGGGGAGCTGTTTTTT. It yields the protein CASSLWGGRGPTGELFF.